This T cell receptor (beta chain) was sequenced for a study of blood T cell repertoires in COVID-19. About the research overall: From the United States, Italy and Spain came samples of acute and convalescent COVID-19.

In the original processing: It was from reference gene primer amplification that nucleated cell counts were estimated. Clones were sequenced by immunoSEQ multiplex PCR, and TCRdb holds only the in-frame ones, with some missing. V and J calls and clone size are as listed in that table; D and trimming were resolved from the DNA. This sample has more than 300,000 clones, with over 85% found just once. Germline CDR1 MNHEY, CDR2 SMNVEV (reference sequence). Trimming took 4 bases from V and 2 from J; bases not matched to a gene: 4. The CDR3 extends over 15 amino acids. Recruitment covered some 25 US areas and drew participants whose ages spanned roughly 18 to 90 years. Participants were placed into cohorts based on the clinical history they reported.

This sequence was found in a woman aged 25-40 years who had recovered from COVID-19. The sequenced sample was PBMCs or T cells enriched from blood (not recorded which). The gene calls are TRBV27 and TRBJ2-7; 11 positions match TRBD2. DNA of the CDR3: TGTGCCAGCAGTTATAGCGGGAGGGAGCCCTACGAGCAGTACTTC. The encoded protein is CASSYSGREPYEQYF.